Below, 2 T cell receptor beta chains from the same sample are listed, as sequenced in a study of T cell responses to AZD1222 COVID-19 vaccine (dated by TCRdb to about 2021). The time point label on this specimen signifies: baseline before first vaccination. The method was the immunoSEQ multiplex PCR assay. TCRdb's version of the immuneACCESS table is confined to in-frame rearrangements and falls short of the full clone set. An unresolved V gene accounts for under half of the shortfall where checked; the remainder is of unknown origin. The sample table holds 75,000 to 95,000 clones, of which about 88% were seen once. The top ten clonotypes cover 10% to 15% of the sample. The sequences come from peripheral blood, collected on day 0 of AZD1222 vaccination. The receptors come from an adult in good health.

The V call is TRBV5-8, the J call TRBJ2-3, with 8 bases lining up with TRBD1. The germline gives CDR1 SGHTS, CDR2 YDEGEE. The trim removed 0 bases at V and 2 bases at J, leaving 8 bases unmatched. The CDR3 extends over 17 amino acids. CDR3 nucleotide sequence: TGTGCCAGCAGCTTGGGGACCGGGACAGGTTACACAGATACGCAGTATTTT. Protein: CASSLGTGTGYTDTQYF.

This CDR3 is CASSPYGGLVYEQYF. Here the CDR3 DNA reads TGTGCCAGCTCACCATACGGAGGTTTGGTGTACGAGCAGTACTTC. The rearrangement uses TRBV18 and TRBJ2-7, with a weak D call TRBD2 (5 bases). The CDR3 sequence is 15 residues long. The V end was cut by 2 bases, the J end by 4 bases, with 15 bases between. Looked up from germline, CDR1 is KGHSH and CDR2 is LQKENI. The full variable domain, rest sourced from reference TRBV18 and TRBJ2-7, is NAGVMQNPRHLVRRRGQEARLRCSPMKGHSHVYWYRQLPEEGLKFMVYLQKENIIDESGMPKERFSAEFPKEGPSILRIQQVVRGDSAAYFCASSPYGGLVYEQYFGPGTRLTVT.